The 28 T cell receptor beta chains below all came from one sample that was sequenced in a study of glioma-infiltrating T cells. Amplification of TCR alpha and beta CDR3 regions from RNA used iRepertoire nested multiplex PCR. TCRdb re-called the multiplex PCR reads with MiXCR, one entry per CDR3 protein. This table has 150,000 or so distinct CDR3 sequences, about two fifths appearing once. Material for sequencing was glioma tissue, nonneoplastic brain tissue, or PBMCs (not recorded which). Every receptor here comes from a human donor with low-grade glioma or glioblastoma, undergoing nonglioma brain surgery, or in good health (not recorded which).

J is TRBJ1-1 and V is TRBV18; TRBD1 matches 10 bases. V shed 4 bases and J 3 bases; nucleotides not matched to a gene: 2. CDR3 size: 14 residues. Germline V gene lookup returns CDR1 KGHSH and CDR2 LQKENI. This CDR3 is CASSQGQGDTEAFF. CDR3 sequence (DNA): TGTGCCAGCTCACAAGGACAGGGGGACACTGAAGCTTTCTTT.

This clonotype was recorded at least ten times. The chain couples TRBV7-8 to TRBJ2-3, with 8 bases that match TRBD2. J lost 5 bases, V lost 4 bases, and 11 bases had no gene match. Germline V gene sequence: CDR1 SGHVS, CDR2 FQNEAQ. The CDR3 covers 16 residues. In nucleotides, the CDR3 is TGTGCCAGCAGCTCGCGGGAGGCTCTCGGACGAGATACGCAGTATTTT. Its translation is CASSSREALGRDTQYF.

Comment on this clonotype: This may come from a read error, since a much larger clone is one base off. This chain uses TRBV6-2 or TRBV6-3 with TRBJ2-2; 7 bases match TRBD2. This CDR3 comprises 15 residues. Germline loops: CDR1 MNHEY, CDR2 SVGEGT. The V gene end was trimmed by 8 bases and the J gene end by 2 bases; junction bases not matched to a gene: 8. The chain's CDR3 is CASGRTSPNTGELFF. CDR3 nucleotides: TGTGCCAGCGGTAGGACTAGTCCAAACACCGGGGAGCTGTTTTTT.

The rearrangement links TRBV2 to TRBJ1-5, with D possibly being TRBD1 (5 bases). The germline V and J ends were trimmed by 6 bases and 0 bases, with 12 bases remaining between them. This CDR3 has 15 amino acids. Germline-derived CDR1 and CDR2 are SNHLY and FYNNEI. CDR3 DNA: TGTGCCAGCAGGGGGACGGAATATAGCAATCAGCCCCAGCATTTT. Its translation: CASRGTEYSNQPQHF.

A word on this clonotype: The CDR3 carries no conserved terminal phenylalanine or tryptophan, so it likely arises from a read error. The chain carries TRBV6-4 and TRBJ1-1, with 7 nucleotides matching TRBD1. Per germline, CDR1 MRHNA and CDR2 SNTAGT. The junction had 6 bases not matched to a gene; V was cut back by 0 bases and J by 2 bases. The CDR3 sequence is 16 residues long. CDR3 coding DNA: TGTGCCAGCAGTGACTCGATCGACAGGGTAAACACTGAAGCTTTCTCT. As protein: CASSDSIDRVNTEAFS.

V is TRBV6-6 and J is TRBJ2-1, with TRBD2 matching 8 bases. Per the germline V gene, CDR1 is MNHNY and CDR2 is SVGAGI (reference sequence). The V gene end was trimmed by 0 bases and the J gene end by 7 bases; junction bases not matched to a gene: 5. The CDR3 totals 15 residues. CDR3 DNA sequence: TGTGCCAGCAGTTACTCGACGGGAGGGCCTAATGAGCAGTTCTTC. Its protein product is CASSYSTGGPNEQFF.

This clonotype came up many times. The gene calls are TRBV20-1 and TRBJ1-1, with D tentatively TRBD1 (5 bases). This CDR3 is 14 amino acids long. The V gene's germline CDR1 is DFQATT and CDR2 SNEGSKA (reference sequence). Trimming took 6 bases from V and 0 from J, leaving 14 bases between them. CDR3 protein: CSAWGRIMNTEAFF. CDR3 DNA: TGCAGTGCGTGGGGACGGATCATGAACACTGAAGCTTTCTTT.

Concerning this clonotype: This is likely a read error, given that the CDR3 carries no conserved phenylalanine or tryptophan at its end. The chain is built from TRBV6-2 or TRBV6-3 and TRBJ2-7; 10 bases agree with TRBD1. The CDR3 is made up of 15 amino acids. Germline lookup yields CDR1 MNHEY and CDR2 SVGEGT. Losses at the gene ends were 10 bases for V and 3 bases for J; bases not matched to a gene: 12. The CDR3 loop reads CATTGTGTGVYEQYS. DNA for the CDR3: TGTGCCACCACAGGAACTGGGACAGGGGTCTACGAGCAGTACTCC.

J is TRBJ1-1 and V is TRBV14; perhaps TRBD1 as D (5 bases). This CDR3 has 14 amino acids. V was pared by 4 bases and J by 2 bases, with 11 bases between. Germline-derived CDR1 and CDR2 are SGHDN and FVKESK. For the CDR3, the DNA is TGTGCCAGCAGCCTTTCGAGGACAAACACTGAAGCTTTCTTT. This sequence encodes CASSLSRTNTEAFF.

With regard to this clonotype: Mismatch with germline at one junction end may stem from a read error. This chain joins TRBV7-2 and TRBJ2-1; a weak D match, TRBD1 (5 bases). From germline, CDR1 is SGHTA and CDR2 FQGNSA. The CDR3 length is 14 residues. CDR3 sequence reads: CARSLDSSYNEQFF. For the CDR3, the DNA is TGTGCCCGCAGCTTAGACAGCTCCTACAATGAGCAGTTCTTC.

V usage is TRBV15 and J usage is TRBJ2-1; 11 bases fit TRBD1. Trimming took 3 bases from V and 7 from J; bases not matched to a gene: 8. The CDR3 has 16 amino acids. Germline V lookup: CDR1 LNHNV, CDR2 YYDKDF (reference sequence). The CDR3 bases are TGTGCCACCAGCAGGGCCCGGACAGGGGGCTCGAATGAGCAGTTCTTC. Protein: CATSRARTGGSNEQFF.

J is TRBJ2-5 and V is TRBV25-1, with D possibly being TRBD1 (5 bases). Trimming left V 0 bases short and J 1 base short, with 12 bases between. Germline lookup yields CDR1 MGHDK and CDR2 SYGVNS. There are 16 residues in the CDR3. The CDR3 DNA reads as TGTGCCAGCAGTGAATATATGGGGCAGCCCCAAGAGACCCAGTACTTC. It translates to CASSEYMGQPQETQYF.

This rearrangement joins TRBV15 to TRBJ2-3; TRBD2 agrees at 12 bases. This CDR3 is built from 14 residues. V was pared by 5 bases and J by 6 bases, with 3 bases of the junction left unmatched. Germline CDR1 and CDR2: LNHNV and YYDKDF (reference sequence). The CDR3, as DNA: TGTGCCACCAGCCGGACTAGCGGGGTCGATACGCAGTATTTT. It translates to CATSRTSGVDTQYF.

This clonotype has at least ten counts. V and J are TRBV6-1 and TRBJ2-3; D is perhaps TRBD2 (6 bases). Germline V CDR1 and CDR2: MNHNS, SASEGT. V dropped 8 bases and J dropped 0 bases, with 15 bases sitting between them. The CDR3 loop spans 15 amino acids. The CDR3, as DNA: TGTGCCAGCTCCCGTCGGGGGTTTAGCACAGATACGCAGTATTTT. This gives the protein CASSRRGFSTDTQYF.

The V call is TRBV7-2, the J call TRBJ2-1; 9 nucleotides align to TRBD2. With V trimmed by 3 bases and J by 0 bases, 0 bases remained unmatched. Germline CDR1 and CDR2: SGHTA and FQGNSA. CDR3 length equals 15 residues. The CDR3 is CASSFSGSSYNEQFF. The CDR3 bases are TGTGCCAGCAGCTTTAGCGGGAGCTCCTACAATGAGCAGTTCTTC.

This chain connects TRBV2 to TRBJ1-1; D might be TRBD1 (5 bases). The V end lost 9 bases, the J end lost 4 bases, and 12 bases lay between the germline ends. The CDR3 sequence is 12 residues long. Germline CDR1 SNHLY, CDR2 FYNNEI. CDR3 DNA: TGTGCCAGACGACGGGGCGGCACTGAAGCTTTCTTT. Encoded protein: CARRRGGTEAFF.

V is TRBV7-2 and J is TRBJ2-1; D unresolved. CDR1 and CDR2 from the germline V gene are SGHTA and FQGNSA. Trimming removed 5 bases at V and 0 bases at J, with 14 bases between. The CDR3 runs to 16 residues. CDR3 coding DNA: TGTGCCAGCAGCCTAGTACCGGCGAGCTCCTACAATGAGCAGTTCTTC. As protein: CASSLVPASSYNEQFF.

This clonotype has a single count. The CDR3 reads CASSQDRPTNSPLHF. Written as DNA, the CDR3 is TGCGCCAGCAGCCAAGATAGACCGACTAATTCACCCCTCCACTTT. This rearrangement joins TRBV4-1 to TRBJ1-6, with D unclear. Germline V lookup: CDR1 MGHRA, CDR2 YSYEKL. This CDR3 has 15 amino acids. V lost 0 bases and J 6 bases, leaving 9 bases between the germline ends.

There are a few counts of this clonotype. The chain recombines TRBV15 with TRBJ2-7; 7 nucleotides agree with TRBD2. This CDR3 region has 14 residues. CDR1 is LNHNV and CDR2 is YYDKDF in the germline V gene (reference sequence). V dropped 0 bases and J dropped 6; count of bases not matched to a gene: 5. CDR3: CATSREGLVSEQYF. CDR3 bases: TGTGCCACCAGCAGAGAAGGACTAGTTTCCGAGCAGTACTTC.

This clonotype has a handful of counts. The V and J genes are TRBV6-1 and TRBJ1-5; 8 bases align to TRBD1. Germline trimming cut 10 bases from V and 7 bases from J; bases unmatched to any gene: 9. The CDR3 runs 13 residues. Germline V CDR1 and CDR2: MNHNS, SASEGT. The CDR3 sequence: CATRDRGRQPQHF. The CDR3 DNA sequence: TGTGCCACCCGTGACAGGGGTAGGCAGCCCCAGCATTTT.

This clonotype was seen many times. The chain combines TRBV6-2 or TRBV6-3 with TRBJ1-3; the D gene is possibly TRBD1 (5 bases). The length of the CDR3 is 15 residues. V lost 0 bases and J 10 bases, leaving 16 bases between the germline ends. Germline lookup yields CDR1 MNHEY and CDR2 SVGEGT. The CDR3 sequence is CASSYSGTGTSTIYF. CDR3 DNA sequence: TGTGCCAGCAGTTACTCCGGGACGGGGACTTCGACCATATATTTT.

J is TRBJ1-1 and V is TRBV12-3 or TRBV12-4; D possibly corresponds to TRBD1 (5 bases). The ends were cut back, 9 bases at V and 4 bases at J, with 12 bases in the middle. The CDR3 runs 12 residues. The CDR3 DNA follows: TGTGCCAGTACCAGGGTGGGCACTGAAGCTTTCTTT. Translation: CASTRVGTEAFF.

About this clonotype: This may be a read error: a much more frequent sequence differs by one nucleotide. The rearrangement joins TRBV6-2 or TRBV6-3 to TRBJ1-1; D is uncertain. The CDR3 runs to 14 residues. CDR1 and CDR2 (germline): MNHEY, SVGEGT. In DNA form, the CDR3 reads TGTGCCAGCAGCTACTTGGGGTGTGGGACTGAAGCTTTCTTT. Encoded protein: CASSYLGCGTEAFF.

This clonotype was detected a few times. V usage is TRBV5-4 and J usage is TRBJ2-7; TRBD1 agrees at 7 bases. The CDR3 runs 11 residues. The V segment lost 7 bases and the J segment 5 bases; nucleotides outside the gene matches: 3. Germline lookup yields CDR1 SGHNT and CDR2 YYREEE (reference sequence). CDR3 in amino acids: CASGTVNEQYF. CDR3 nucleotide sequence: TGTGCCAGCGGGACAGTGAACGAGCAGTACTTC.

This clonotype was counted many times. The gene calls are TRBV4-3 and TRBJ2-3; 7 bases align to TRBD2. The V gene end was trimmed by 2 bases and the J gene end by 4 bases; junction bases not matched to a gene: 3. Germline V CDR1 and CDR2: LGHNA, YSLEER. The CDR3 runs 14 residues. The CDR3, as DNA: TGCGCCAGCAGCCAATCAGGACTAGCAGATACGCAGTATTTT. Protein sequence: CASSQSGLADTQYF.

This clonotype was detected many times. This chain links TRBV2 with TRBJ1-1, with unresolved D. The V and J ends lost 4 bases and 6 bases respectively, with 9 bases between them. The length of the CDR3 is 12 residues. Germline CDR1 SNHLY, CDR2 FYNNEI. The CDR3 DNA reads TGTGCCAGCAGTGCTGGTTTCCCTGAAGCTTTCTTT. Its translation: CASSAGFPEAFF.

In the case of this clonotype: A read error may produce the germline difference seen at one junction end. This chain connects TRBV6-1 to TRBJ2-5; the D is unclear. CDR1 MNHNS and CDR2 SASEGT come from the germline V gene. The CDR3 contains 12 residues. The CDR3 here is CASSHSDAILFF. CDR3 in DNA: TGTGCCAGCAGTCACTCCGACGCGATCCTGTTTTTC.

Notes on this clonotype: This may be a read error: a much more frequent sequence differs by one nucleotide. This chain uses TRBV6-1 with TRBJ2-7; a possible D gene is TRBD1 (5 bases). The CDR3 totals 14 residues. The germline V gene has CDR1 MNHNS and CDR2 SASEGT. Here the CDR3 reads CASSEVQGPDERYF. The DNA of the CDR3 is TGTGCCAGCAGTGAAGTGCAGGGTCCGGACGAGCGGTACTTC.